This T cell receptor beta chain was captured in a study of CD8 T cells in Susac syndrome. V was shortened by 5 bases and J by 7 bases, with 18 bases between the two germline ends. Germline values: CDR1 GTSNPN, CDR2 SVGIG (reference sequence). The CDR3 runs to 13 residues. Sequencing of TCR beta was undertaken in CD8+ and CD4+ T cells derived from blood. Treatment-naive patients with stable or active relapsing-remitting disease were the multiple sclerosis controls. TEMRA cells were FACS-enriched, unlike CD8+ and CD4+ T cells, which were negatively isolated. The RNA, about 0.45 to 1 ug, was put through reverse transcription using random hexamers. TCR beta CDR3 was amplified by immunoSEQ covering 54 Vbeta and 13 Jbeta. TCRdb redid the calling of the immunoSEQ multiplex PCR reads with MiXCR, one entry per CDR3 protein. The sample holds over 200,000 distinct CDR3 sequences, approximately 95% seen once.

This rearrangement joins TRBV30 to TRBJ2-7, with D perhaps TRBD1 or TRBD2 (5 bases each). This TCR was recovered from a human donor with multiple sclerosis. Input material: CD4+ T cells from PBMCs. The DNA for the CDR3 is TGTGCCTGGGCTCGGGGCTACTTGGGGGAGCAGTACGTC. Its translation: CAWARGYLGEQYV.